This T cell receptor (beta chain) derives from a study of shared clonotypes between healthy human individuals. Study conclusions and caveats: Estimated clonotype richness was generally higher in naive than memory subsets. It was only blood that was sampled, and tissue repertoires likely differ.

As concerns this clone: Its matching antigen is unknown.

Authors' data handling: As immunoSEQ supplied junction-only sequences (without quality scores), filtering differed. Sequenced by immunoSEQ multiplex PCR; TCRdb stores in-frame clones only, minus some. The V and J calls and the clone size are those of that table, but D and trimming were determined from the DNA. Seen here are approximately 1,000,000 clones, roughly 80% observed once, and the top ten hold 0.7% to 0.95%. The V end lost 9 bases, the J end lost 3 bases, and 8 bases lay between the germline ends. Germline CDR1 is SNHLY and CDR2 is FYNNEI. CDR3 length: 11 residues. The sample was memory CD4+ T cells from PBMCs. Noted subset: CD45RA-negative fraction. The genes are TRBV2 and TRBJ1-1; D is unclear. The TCR originated in a man aged 18-30 years in good health. Some clones in this sample may be carry-over from other donors' samples. The CDR3 sequence is CASELYTEAFF. The CDR3 DNA reads as TGTGCCAGTGAGCTGTACACTGAAGCTTTCTTT.